These 21 T cell receptor beta chains were sequenced from one sample in a study of blood T cells in healthy people across ages. A J-beta primer mix and a sample-barcoded 5' primer were used in a second PCR of about 7 to 12 cycles. TCRdb analysed the 5' RACE reads with MiXCR anew, one entry per CDR3 protein. The repertoire holds about 730,000 distinct CDR3 sequences, roughly 45% seen once, with roughly 19% in the top ten. Sequencing used blood. Receptor source: a woman in her sixties or seventies in good health.

The chain combines TRBV29-1 with TRBJ2-4; the match to TRBD1 covers 7 bases. The end of the DNA aligns better with TRBJ2-5, so the J call may be wrong. The CDR3 is 11 residues long. Germline V CDR1 and CDR2: SQVTM, ANQGSEA. The CDR3 region is CSTGDEETQYF. For the CDR3, the DNA is TGCAGCACAGGGGACGAAGAGACCCAGTACTTC.

The chain is built from TRBV9 and TRBJ2-1; the match to TRBD2 covers 12 bases. The junction had 6 bases not matched to a gene; V was cut back by 4 bases and J by 4 bases. Germline V gives CDR1 SGDLS, CDR2 YYNGEE. This CDR3 is built from 16 residues. The CDR3 loop is CASSPTSGGQYNEQFF. CDR3 bases: TGTGCCAGCAGCCCTACTAGCGGGGGGCAATACAATGAGCAGTTCTTC.

The J gene is TRBJ1-2, the V gene TRBV12-3 or TRBV12-4, with TRBD1 matching 7 bases. This CDR3 comprises 12 residues. Trimming took 7 bases from V and 5 from J; bases not matched to a gene: 4. The CDR3 reads CASTEGAYGYTF. The CDR3 DNA sequence: TGTGCCAGCACCGAGGGGGCGTATGGCTACACCTTC.

Ten or more counts support this clonotype. This rearrangement joins TRBV29-1 to TRBJ2-7; D uncertain. This CDR3 is built from 15 residues. V lost 0 bases and J lost 1, with 13 bases in between. CDR1 is SQVTM and CDR2 is ANQGSEA in the germline V gene. This chain's CDR3 is CSVEESDHGSYEQYF. CDR3 nucleotides: TGCAGCGTTGAAGAGTCCGACCATGGATCCTACGAGCAGTACTTC.

This clonotype was counted only a few times. V and J are TRBV12-3 or TRBV12-4 and TRBJ2-4; perhaps TRBD1 as D (6 bases). TRBJ2-7 explains the end of the DNA better; the J call may be wrong. The CDR3 extends over 15 amino acids. The DNA for the CDR3 is TGTGCCAGCAGGCCTGGTGGGGCAGGGGACTACGAGCAGTACTTC. Its translation is CASRPGGAGDYEQYF.

The V and J genes are TRBV6-1 and TRBJ1-1, with 7 bases lining up with TRBD1. CDR1 and CDR2 (germline): MNHNS, SASEGT. V was clipped by 4 bases and J by 3 bases; unmatched bases: 5. The CDR3 sequence is 14 residues long. CDR3 loop: CASSGETGYTEAFF. DNA of the CDR3: TGTGCCAGCAGTGGCGAGACAGGGTACACTGAAGCTTTCTTT.

Only a few counts were recorded for this clonotype. The chain joins TRBV20-1 to TRBJ1-6; D call uncertain. The CDR3 loop spans 14 amino acids. The V gene lost 3 bases and the J gene lost 6 bases, with 12 bases spanning the gap. CDR1 is DFQATT, CDR2 SNEGSKA, per germline (reference sequence). CDR3 bases: TGCAGTGCTAGTATCCAGTCTTTTAATTCACCCCTCCACTTT. Translated: CSASIQSFNSPLHF.

This clonotype was seen more than once but under ten times. This chain connects TRBV6-6 to TRBJ2-4; 16 bases agree with TRBD2. The J call may be in error: the DNA end matches TRBJ2-7 better. This CDR3 region has 16 residues. The germline gives CDR1 MNHNY, CDR2 SVGAGI (reference sequence). This CDR3 reads CASSGGLAGGPREQYF. CDR3 DNA: TGTGCCAGCAGTGGGGGACTAGCGGGGGGGCCTCGCGAGCAGTACTTC.

The genes are TRBV27 and TRBJ2-7; D is unclear. Germline V gene lookup returns CDR1 MNHEY and CDR2 SMNVEV (reference sequence). The CDR3 has 13 residues. V gave up 3 bases and J gave up 0 bases, with 6 bases separating them. In nucleotides, the CDR3 is TGTGCCAGCAGTTTTCGGGCCTCCTACGAGCAGTACTTC. This translates into CASSFRASYEQYF.

This clonotype has a count of ten or more. V gene TRBV4-1 combines with J gene TRBJ2-7; D might be TRBD1 or TRBD2, each matching 5 bases. With 0 bases removed from V and 4 bases from J, the gap between germline ends came to 7 bases. CDR3 length equals 13 residues. From germline, CDR1 is MGHRA and CDR2 YSYEKL. For the CDR3, the DNA is TGCGCCAGCAGCCAAGAGAGGGGATACGAGCAGTACTTC. Translated, it gives CASSQERGYEQYF.

This clonotype showed up many times. The CDR3 bases are TGCGCCAGCAGCTTAAGGACAGGACCCAACTATGGCTACACCTTC. Its translation: CASSLRTGPNYGYTF. This chain connects TRBV5-1 to TRBJ1-2, with 7 bases matching TRBD1. With 2 bases clipped from V and 2 bases from J, the junction kept 6 bases outside the gene matches. Germline-derived CDR1 and CDR2 are SGHRS and YFSETQ. This CDR3 comprises 15 residues.

With respect to this clonotype: A much more abundant neighbour one base away suggests this may be a read error. The rearrangement links TRBV29-1 to TRBJ2-5; perhaps TRBD2 as D (6 bases). The J call may be in error: the DNA end matches TRBJ2-7 better. Germline V gene data show CDR1 as SQVTM and CDR2 as ANQGSEA. The CDR3 extends over 13 amino acids. CDR3 DNA: TGCAGCGTTGTGGCGGGAAATACCTGCGAGCAGTACTTC. Translation gives CSVVAGNTCEQYF.

With regard to this clonotype: At one end, the junction sequence differs from germline, possibly due to a read error. This sequence joins TRBV20-1 and TRBJ1-2; D might be TRBD1 (6 bases). CDR1 DFQATT and CDR2 SNEGSKA come from the germline V gene (reference sequence). The CDR3 totals 12 residues. The chain's CDR3 is CSARDRAGGCTF. The CDR3 nucleotides read TGCAGTGCTAGAGACAGGGCCGGGGGCTGCACCTTC.

The chain joins TRBV20-1 to TRBJ2-5; 9 bases fit TRBD2. The CDR3 runs to 14 residues. Trimming removed 7 bases from V and 0 bases from J; junction bases left unmatched: 6. Germline CDR1 is DFQATT and CDR2 is SNEGSKA (reference sequence). The CDR3 region is CSVRTSAYQETQYF. CDR3 sequence (DNA): TGCAGTGTTCGGACTAGCGCGTACCAAGAGACCCAGTACTTC.

This clonotype turned up a few times. The rearrangement joins TRBV9 to TRBJ2-3, with 8 bases that match TRBD2. J lost 6 bases, V lost 7 bases, and 10 bases had no gene match. CDR1 is SGDLS and CDR2 is YYNGEE in the germline V gene. The CDR3 totals 14 residues. The CDR3 region is CASGIGTSFDTQYF. The CDR3 nucleotides are TGTGCCAGCGGGATCGGGACTAGTTTTGATACGCAGTATTTT.

This clonotype came up many times. The chain carries TRBV20-1 and TRBJ2-1; D is unresolved. The germline V and J ends were trimmed by 6 bases and 1 base, with 13 bases remaining between them. Germline V lookup: CDR1 DFQATT, CDR2 SNEGSKA (reference sequence). CDR3 size: 14 residues. DNA of the CDR3: TGCAGTGCCCCCTCCGCACCATCCTACAATGAGCAGTTCTTC. Amino acids: CSAPSAPSYNEQFF.

About this clonotype itself: A read error is possible here, since a much larger clone lies one base away. This chain connects TRBV7-3 to TRBJ2-7; 8 nucleotides agree with TRBD2. V shed 7 bases, J shed 7 bases, and the junction held 15 bases outside the gene matches. Germline loops: CDR1 SGHTA, CDR2 FQGTGA. This CDR3 region has 15 residues. CDR3 DNA: TGTGCCAGCACCCTGGGGGTAGCGGGGTACAATGAGCAGTACTTC. It yields the protein CASTLGVAGYNEQYF.

The V call is TRBV11-2, the J call TRBJ2-5; D possibly corresponds to TRBD1 (6 bases). The CDR3 has 15 residues. Germline V gives CDR1 SGHAT, CDR2 FQNNGV. V lost 5 bases, J lost 13 bases, and 26 bases lay in between. CDR3 region: CASSRGQGSTYERYF. As DNA, the CDR3 is TGTGCCAGCAGCCGCGGGCAGGGGTCCACCTACGAGCGGTACTTC.

This clonotype was picked up a small number of times. The chain couples TRBV7-2 to TRBJ2-4; D remains ambiguous. Germline-derived CDR1 and CDR2 are SGHTA and FQGNSA. Trimming took 0 bases from V and 5 from J, leaving 14 bases between them. The CDR3 sequence is 16 residues long. As DNA, the CDR3 is TGTGCCAGCAGCTTAGCTGACTCGCCCGGCCAAAACATTCAGTACTTC. It is translated as CASSLADSPGQNIQYF.

The CDR3 DNA reads TGTGCCAGCACCACAGAGGGGCAGAGGGCCCAGCATTTT. As protein: CASTTEGQRAQHF. The rearrangement uses TRBV6-2 or TRBV6-3 and TRBJ1-5, with D maybe TRBD1 (5 bases). Per the germline V gene, CDR1 is MNHEY and CDR2 is SVGEGT. CDR3 size: 13 residues. The V end was cut by 7 bases, the J end by 11 bases, with 18 bases between.

The gene calls are TRBV29-1 and TRBJ2-1, with 13 bases aligning to TRBD2. This CDR3 region has 16 residues. The V and J ends lost 4 bases and 8 bases, in that order; junction bases with no gene match: 11. Looked up from germline, CDR1 is SQVTM and CDR2 is ANQGSEA. In nucleotides, the CDR3 is TGCAGCGTTGGAGGACTAGCGGGGGAAAATGGGGATGAGCAGTTCTTC. This encodes CSVGGLAGENGDEQFF.